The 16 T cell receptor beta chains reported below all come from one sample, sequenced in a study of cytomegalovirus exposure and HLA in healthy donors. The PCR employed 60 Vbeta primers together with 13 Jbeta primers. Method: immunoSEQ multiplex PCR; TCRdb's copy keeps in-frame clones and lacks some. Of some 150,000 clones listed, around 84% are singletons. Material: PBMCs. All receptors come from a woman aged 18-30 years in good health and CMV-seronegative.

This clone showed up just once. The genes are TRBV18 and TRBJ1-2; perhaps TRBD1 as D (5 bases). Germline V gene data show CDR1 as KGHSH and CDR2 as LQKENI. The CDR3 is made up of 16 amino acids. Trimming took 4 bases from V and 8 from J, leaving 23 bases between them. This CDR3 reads CASSRDQYRQGRGYTF. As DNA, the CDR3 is TGTGCCAGCTCACGTGACCAGTATCGGCAGGGCAGGGGCTACACCTTC.

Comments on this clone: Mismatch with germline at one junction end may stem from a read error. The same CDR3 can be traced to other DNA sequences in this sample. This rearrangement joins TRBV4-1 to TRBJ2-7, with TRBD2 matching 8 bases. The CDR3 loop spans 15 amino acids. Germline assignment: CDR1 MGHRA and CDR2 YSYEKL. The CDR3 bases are TGCGCCAGCAGCCAACCGACTAGCGCCTCCTACGAGCAGTACTTT. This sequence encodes CASSQPTSASYEQYF.

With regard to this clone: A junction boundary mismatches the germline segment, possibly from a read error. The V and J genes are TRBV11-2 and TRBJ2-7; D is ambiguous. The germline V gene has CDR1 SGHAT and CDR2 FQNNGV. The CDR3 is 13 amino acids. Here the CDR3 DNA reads TGTGCCAGCAGCCTAGACAACTCCTACGAGCAGTACTTC. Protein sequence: CASSLDNSYEQYF.

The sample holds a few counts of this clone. Here the CDR3 DNA reads TGTGCCAGCAGTTCCCGAGGGGCGGGGGCTTACTACGAGCAGTACTTC. This encodes CASSSRGAGAYYEQYF. V usage is TRBV27 and J usage is TRBJ2-7; D may be TRBD2 (7 bases). V shed 4 bases and J shed 3 bases, with 19 bases lying between them. From germline, CDR1 is MNHEY and CDR2 SMNVEV (reference sequence). The CDR3 runs to 16 residues.

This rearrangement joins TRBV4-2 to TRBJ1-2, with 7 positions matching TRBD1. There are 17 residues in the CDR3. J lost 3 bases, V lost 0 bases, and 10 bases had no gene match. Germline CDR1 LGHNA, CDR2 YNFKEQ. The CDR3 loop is CASSQDATGALYYGYTF. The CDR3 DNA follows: TGTGCCAGCAGCCAAGACGCTACAGGGGCCCTTTACTATGGCTACACCTTC.

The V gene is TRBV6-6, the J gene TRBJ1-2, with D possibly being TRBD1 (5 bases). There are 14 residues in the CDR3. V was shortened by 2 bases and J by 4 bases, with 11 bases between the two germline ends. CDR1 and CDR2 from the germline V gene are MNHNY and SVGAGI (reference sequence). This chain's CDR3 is CASSYGGMSYGYTF. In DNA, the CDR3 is TGTGCCAGCAGTTACGGGGGGATGAGCTATGGCTACACCTTC.

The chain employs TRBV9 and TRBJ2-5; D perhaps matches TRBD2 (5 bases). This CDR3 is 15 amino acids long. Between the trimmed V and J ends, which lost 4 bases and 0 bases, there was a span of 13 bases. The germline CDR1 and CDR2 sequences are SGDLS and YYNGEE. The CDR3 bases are TGTGCCAGCAGCAAATATCCGGGAAACCAAGAGACCCAGTACTTC. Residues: CASSKYPGNQETQYF. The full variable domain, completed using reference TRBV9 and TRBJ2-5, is DSGVTQTPKHLITATGQRVTLRCSPRSGDLSVYWYQQSLDQGLQFLIQYYNGEERAKGNILERFSAQQFPDLHSELNLSSLELGDSALYFCASSKYPGNQETQYFGPGTRLLVL.

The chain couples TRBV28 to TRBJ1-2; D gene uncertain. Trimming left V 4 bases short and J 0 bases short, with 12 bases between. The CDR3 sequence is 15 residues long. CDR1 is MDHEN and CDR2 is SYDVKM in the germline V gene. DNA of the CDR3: TGTGCCAGCAGTTGGGAGGGCCCAGCTAACTATGGCTACACCTTC. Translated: CASSWEGPANYGYTF.

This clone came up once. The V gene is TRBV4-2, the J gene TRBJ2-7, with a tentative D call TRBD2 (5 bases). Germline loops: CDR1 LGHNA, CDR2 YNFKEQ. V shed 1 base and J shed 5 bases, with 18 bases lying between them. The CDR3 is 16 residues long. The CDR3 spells CASSQVGLRGSHEQYF. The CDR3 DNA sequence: TGTGCCAGCAGCCAAGTCGGTCTTCGGGGTAGCCACGAGCAGTACTTC.

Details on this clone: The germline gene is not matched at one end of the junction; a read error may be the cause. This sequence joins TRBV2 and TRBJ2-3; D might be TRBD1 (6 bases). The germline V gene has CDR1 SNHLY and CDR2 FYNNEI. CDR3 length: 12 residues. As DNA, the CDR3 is TGTGCCAGCAGTGCGACGACGGGACACAGGATTTTT. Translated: CASSATTGHRIF.

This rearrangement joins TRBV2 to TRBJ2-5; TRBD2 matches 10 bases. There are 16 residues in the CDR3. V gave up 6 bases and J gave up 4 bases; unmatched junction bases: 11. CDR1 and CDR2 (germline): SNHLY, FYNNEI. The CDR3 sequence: CASRRLAGSLGETQYF. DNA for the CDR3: TGTGCCAGCAGGAGACTAGCGGGTTCCCTTGGAGAGACCCAGTACTTC.

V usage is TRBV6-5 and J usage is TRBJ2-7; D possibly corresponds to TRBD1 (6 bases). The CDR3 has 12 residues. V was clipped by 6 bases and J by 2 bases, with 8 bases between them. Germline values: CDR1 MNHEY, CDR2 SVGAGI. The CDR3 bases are TGTGCCAGCAGCGGACAGACCTACGAGCAGTACTTC. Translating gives CASSGQTYEQYF.

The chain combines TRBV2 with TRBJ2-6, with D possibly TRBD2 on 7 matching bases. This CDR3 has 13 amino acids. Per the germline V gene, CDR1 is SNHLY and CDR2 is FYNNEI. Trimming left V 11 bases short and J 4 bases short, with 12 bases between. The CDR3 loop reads CALGRGGANVLTF. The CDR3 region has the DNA TGTGCCCTGGGGAGGGGGGGGGCCAACGTCCTGACTTTC.

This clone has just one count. The CDR3 DNA sequence: TGTGCCAGCAGTGAATATGGGACAGGGGGCCCCGGGGAGCTGTTTTTT. Residues: CASSEYGTGGPGELFF. The chain joins TRBV25-1 to TRBJ2-2, with 12 bases matching TRBD1. CDR3 length: 16 residues. V lost 0 bases, J lost 6 bases, and 2 bases stayed unmatched. Per the germline V gene, CDR1 is MGHDK and CDR2 is SYGVNS.

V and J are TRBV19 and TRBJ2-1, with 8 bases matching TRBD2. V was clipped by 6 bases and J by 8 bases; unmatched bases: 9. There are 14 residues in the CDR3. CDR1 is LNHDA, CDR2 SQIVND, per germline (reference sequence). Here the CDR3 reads CASSTSGGQDEQFF. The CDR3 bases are TGTGCCAGTAGCACCTCGGGGGGGCAGGATGAGCAGTTCTTC.

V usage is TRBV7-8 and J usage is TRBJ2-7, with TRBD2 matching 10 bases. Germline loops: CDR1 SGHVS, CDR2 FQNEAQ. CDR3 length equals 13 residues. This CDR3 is CASGPSGSYEQYF. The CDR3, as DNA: TGTGCTAGCGGCCCTAGCGGGAGCTACGAGCAGTACTTC.